This T cell receptor beta chain was identified during a study of regulatory T cells in long-lasting Graves disease. Overall study: The term persistent Graves' disease signified upward of 5 years on antithyroid drugs with positive TSH receptor antibodies.

Construction of the TCR beta libraries employed iRepertoire HTBI primers in conjunction with Arm-PCR of CDR3 regions. TCRdb re-called the multiplex PCR reads through MiXCR, storing one row per CDR3 protein. Among roughly 490,000 distinct CDR3 sequences listed, 20% to 25% were seen once. A word on this clonotype: Its target is unknown.

The time point denotes: persistent/refractory GD, antithyroid drugs over 5 years with positive TRAb. There was RNA extracted from PBMCs, and the TCR library was made from it. Points from the study as a whole: Authors noted too few samples as a limitation. Persistent cases of Graves' showed reduced TCR diversity relative to newly diagnosed patients.

V was cut by 2 bases and J by 6 bases, with 16 bases left in between. This CDR3 region has 15 residues. The germline V gene has CDR1 MGHRA and CDR2 YSYEKL. The rearrangement joins TRBV4-1 to TRBJ1-1; D remains ambiguous. Sequenced here: peripheral blood mononuclear cells (PBMCs), sampled when the disease was refractory, from a patient treated with antithyroid drugs. The sequence came from a female donor with Graves disease. The CDR3 bases are TGCGCCAGCAGCCAATTCCACCCGTCGGGCGCTGAAGCTTTCTTT. Residues: CASSQFHPSGAEAFF.